A selection of T cell receptor beta chains follows, all from one sample in a study of T cell changes during pregnancy in multiple sclerosis. Profiling relied on immunoSEQ multiplex PCR, and the TCRdb table lists in-frame clones only, not all of them. Among under 75,000 clones listed, approximately 93% were seen once. This material consisted of CD8+ T cells from peripheral blood mononuclear cells, taken in the second trimester of pregnancy. The source is a female donor with multiple sclerosis, enrolled in a pregnancy study. The CDR3 runs from the conserved cysteine through the conserved F or W. A D gene is named only where the DNA matches it firmly. Clone size, where shown, is once, few, many, or a class for clones that have expanded.

clone_size: NA; d_call: NA; v_call: TRBV7-9; j_call: TRBJ2-7; cdr3_nt: TGTGCCAGCAGCTCAAGGGACAAGCCCTACGAGCAGTACTTC; cdr3_aa: CASSSRDKPYEQYF
clone_size: NA; d_call: NA; v_call: TRBV19; j_call: TRBJ2-7; cdr3_nt: TGTGCCAGTAGTATGAGCAGGGCCTCCTACGAGCAGTACTTC; cdr3_aa: CASSMSRASYEQYF
clone_size: NA; d_call: NA; v_call: TRBV21-1; j_call: TRBJ1-5; cdr3_nt: TGTGCCAGCAGACCAACAGGGGGCCGTCAGCCCCAGCATTTT; cdr3_aa: CASRPTGGRQPQHF
clone_size: few; d_call: NA; v_call: TRBV5-1; j_call: TRBJ1-1; cdr3_nt: TGCGCCAGCAGCTTGGAACATTCGAACACTGAAGCTTTCTTT; cdr3_aa: CASSLEHSNTEAFF
clone_size: NA; d_call: NA; v_call: TRBV5-1; j_call: TRBJ1-1; cdr3_nt: TGCGCCAGCAGCTTGACTGGGGGCGGCACTGAAGCTTTCTTT; cdr3_aa: CASSLTGGGTEAFF
clone_size: NA; d_call: TRBD2; v_call: TRBV5-1; j_call: TRBJ2-7; cdr3_nt: TGCGCCAGCAGCTTGATTAGCGGGAGCATCCACGAGCAGTACTTC; cdr3_aa: CASSLISGSIHEQYF
clone_size: once; d_call: NA; v_call: TRBV7-7; j_call: TRBJ2-2; cdr3_nt: TGTGCCAGCAGCTTTAATACCGGGGAGCTGTTTTTT; cdr3_aa: CASSFNTGELFF
clone_size: NA; d_call: NA; v_call: TRBV13; j_call: TRBJ2-2; cdr3_nt: TGTGCCAGCAGCTCAGAGGGCGGGGAGCTGTTTTTT; cdr3_aa: CASSSEGGELFF
clone_size: once; d_call: TRBD1; v_call: TRBV30; j_call: TRBJ2-3; cdr3_nt: TGTGCCCACGGCGACAGGGCCGATACGCAGTATTTT; cdr3_aa: CAHGDRADTQYF
clone_size: once; d_call: TRBD1; v_call: TRBV5-4; j_call: TRBJ2-7; cdr3_nt: TGTGCCAGCAGCTTTGGACAGGGGCCCTACGAGCAGTACTTC; cdr3_aa: CASSFGQGPYEQYF
clone_size: NA; d_call: TRBD2; v_call: TRBV27; j_call: TRBJ2-7; cdr3_nt: TGTGCCAGCAGCCCCGGGACTAGCGTATACGAGCAGTACTTC; cdr3_aa: CASSPGTSVYEQYF
clone_size: NA; d_call: NA; v_call: TRBV13; j_call: TRBJ2-7; cdr3_nt: TGTGCCAGCAGCCTACCAAACCTTTCCTACGAGCAGTACTTC; cdr3_aa: CASSLPNLSYEQYF
clone_size: NA; d_call: NA; v_call: TRBV5-6; j_call: TRBJ1-1; cdr3_nt: TGTGCCAGCAGCTCCGGAATCACTACACTGAATGCTTTCTTT; cdr3_aa: CASSSGITTLNAFF
clone_size: NA; d_call: NA; v_call: TRBV7-8; j_call: TRBJ2-3; cdr3_nt: TGTGCCAGCAGCCACCAGAGGGGGGATACGCAGTATTTT; cdr3_aa: CASSHQRGDTQYF
clone_size: NA; d_call: TRBD2; v_call: TRBV6-1; j_call: TRBJ2-1; cdr3_nt: TGTGCCAGCAGTGGACTAGCGGGAGGATTCAATGAGCAGTTCTTC; cdr3_aa: CASSGLAGGFNEQFF
clone_size: NA; d_call: NA; v_call: TRBV11-2; j_call: TRBJ2-1; cdr3_nt: TGTGCCAGCAGCACTCACTCTAGCTCCTACAATGAGCAGTTCTTC; cdr3_aa: CASSTHSSSYNEQFF
clone_size: NA; d_call: NA; v_call: TRBV5-6; j_call: TRBJ2-7; cdr3_nt: TGTGCCAGCAGCTTGAGCTGGGCCGTAAACTACGAGCAGTACTTC; cdr3_aa: CASSLSWAVNYEQYF
clone_size: NA; d_call: NA; v_call: TRBV27; j_call: TRBJ2-1; cdr3_nt: TGTGCCAGCAGATACATCTACAATGAGCAGTTCTTC; cdr3_aa: CASRYIYNEQFF
clone_size: NA; d_call: NA; v_call: TRBV2; j_call: TRBJ2-7; cdr3_nt: TGTGCCAGCAGTGAGGGAGGGGGGGAATACCTCTCCTACGAGCAGTACTTC; cdr3_aa: CASSEGGGEYLSYEQYF
clone_size: NA; d_call: NA; v_call: TRBV27; j_call: TRBJ2-5; cdr3_nt: TGTGCCAGCAGTTCAAACCCTAGGACAGACCTTGAGACCCAGTACTTC; cdr3_aa: CASSSNPRTDLETQYF
clone_size: NA; d_call: NA; v_call: TRBV5-5; j_call: TRBJ1-5; cdr3_nt: TGTGCCAGCAGCTGGGGGGACGGTCGGTCCCAGCATTTT; cdr3_aa: CASSWGDGRSQHF
clone_size: NA; d_call: NA; v_call: TRBV28; j_call: TRBJ2-7; cdr3_nt: TGTGCCAGCGGTTGGATGACACCCTCCTACGAGCAGTACTTC; cdr3_aa: CASGWMTPSYEQYF